A selection of T cell receptor beta chains follows, all from one sample in a study of CD8 T cells in ankylosing spondylitis. TCRdb redid the calling of the 5' RACE reads with MiXCR, one entry per CDR3 protein. Altogether approximately 88,000 distinct CDR3 sequences are present, 8.8% being singletons, with the ten largest covering roughly 5.6%. The sequenced sample was blood, either unsorted or a sorted T cell fraction (not recorded which). These receptors were taken from a male donor with ankylosing spondylitis or in good health (not recorded which). The CDR3 runs from the conserved cysteine through the conserved F or W. A D gene is named only where the DNA matches it firmly. The size entry gives how often the clone was seen (once, few, many) or a class if it is expanded.

v_gene,abundance,d_gene,len,j_gene,CDR3nt,CDR3aa
TRBV5-1,many,-,13,TRBJ2-1,TGCGCCAGCAGCGAGGGACTCCTCAATGAGCAGTTCTTC,CASSEGLLNEQFF
TRBV19,many,TRBD1,14,TRBJ2-1,TGTGCCAGTAGTAACGGACAGGAGAACAATGAGCAGTTCTTC,CASSNGQENNEQFF
TRBV5-6,many,-,15,TRBJ2-7,TGTGCCAGCAGCGACTACAGAGTAAGCTCCTACGAGCAGTACTTC,CASSDYRVSSYEQYF
TRBV2,many,-,11,TRBJ2-7,TGTGCCAGCAGTGAAGAGAGGGGTCCGTACTTC,CASSEERGPYF
TRBV12-3/TRBV12-4,few,-,18,TRBJ1-6,TGTGCCCGCAGTTTATCCTTGGGGACCGCCGGGGATAATTCACCCCTCCACTTT,CARSLSLGTAGDNSPLHF
TRBV6-6,many,-,15,TRBJ2-3,TGTGCCAGCACCCCGTTCACGGGGGCTGGGGATACGCAGTATTTT,CASTPFTGAGDTQYF
TRBV20-1,many,-,16,TRBJ2-5,TGCAGTGCTAGAGACTCAAACCGGGGAATGCAAGAGACCCAGTACTTC,CSARDSNRGMQETQYF
TRBV20-1,many,TRBD2,13,TRBJ2-7,TGCAGTGTCCTTAGCGGGGGGGCCTACGAGCAGTACTTC,CSVLSGGAYEQYF
TRBV5-6,many,-,15,TRBJ2-3,TGTGCCAGCAGCTTGAAGCTGGCAGGTCCAGATACGCAGTATTTT,CASSLKLAGPDTQYF
TRBV7-3,few,TRBD1,18,TRBJ2-6,TGTGCCAGCAGCTTGCCGGGACAGGGGATCGCTGGGGCCAACGTCCTGACTTTC,CASSLPGQGIAGANVLTF